Below, 9 T cell receptor beta chains from the same sample are listed, as sequenced in a study of cytomegalovirus exposure and HLA in healthy donors. The primer mix had 60 Vbeta and 13 Jbeta primers. Only in-frame clones appear in the TCRdb table, and some are missing; sequencing was by immunoSEQ multiplex PCR. The sample has around 99,000 clones, 73% seen once. The source material was PBMCs. The receptors derive from a man aged 40-49 years in good health and CMV-seronegative.

Of note for this clone: Other DNA sequences in the same sample also yield this CDR3. The rearrangement links TRBV7-6 to TRBJ1-3, with D possibly matching TRBD1 (6 bases). Trimming shortened V by 3 bases and J by 4 bases, and 10 bases separated the two germline ends. Per the germline V gene, CDR1 is SGHVS and CDR2 is FNYEAQ. The CDR3 loop spans 14 amino acids. In DNA form, the CDR3 reads TGTGCCAGCAGCTTGGAAGACAGGGGAAACACCATATATTTT. It encodes CASSLEDRGNTIYF.

This clone was detected only a few times. V usage is TRBV6-6 and J usage is TRBJ2-3; 7 nucleotides align to TRBD1. Trimming at V came to 6 bases and at J to 5 bases, leaving 8 bases not matched to a gene. From germline, CDR1 is MNHNY and CDR2 SVGAGI (reference sequence). This CDR3 is 14 amino acids long. Here the CDR3 DNA reads TGTGCCAGCAGGAAGACAGGGAAGGGAGATACGCAGTATTTT. This codes for CASRKTGKGDTQYF.

This clone appeared once. The V call is TRBV7-8, the J call TRBJ2-3; D not resolved. Germline lookup yields CDR1 SGHVS and CDR2 FQNEAQ. CDR3 length equals 12 residues. Trimming took 6 bases from V and 3 from J, leaving 7 bases between them. CDR3 nucleotides: TGTGCCAGCAGGACGAGGACAGATACGCAGTATTTT. Protein sequence: CASRTRTDTQYF. Together with reference TRBV7-8 and TRBJ2-3, the CDR3 gives the full variable domain: GAGVSQSPRYKVAKRGQDVALRCDPISGHVSLFWYQQALGQGPEFLTYFQNEAQLDKSGLPSDRFFAERPEGSVSTLKIQRTQQEDSAVYLCASRTRTDTQYFGPGTRLTVL.

The DNA of the CDR3 is TGTGCCAGTACCACTCGGCGGGGGTCGTCTGGAAACACCATATATTTT. Protein sequence: CASTTRRGSSGNTIYF. The chain uses TRBV19 and TRBJ1-3; weak D call: TRBD1 (5 bases). The length of the CDR3 is 16 residues. Germline V lookup: CDR1 LNHDA, CDR2 SQIVND (reference sequence). The V end was cut by 7 bases, the J end by 1 base, with 17 bases between.

V and J are TRBV30 and TRBJ1-2; 11 positions match TRBD1. There are 13 residues in the CDR3. The V and J ends lost 8 bases and 8 bases, in that order; junction bases with no gene match: 10. The germline V gene encodes CDR1 GTSNPN and CDR2 SVGIG (reference sequence). The CDR3 bases are TGTGCCGGGACAGGGGGGAGAGGAGAGGGCTACACCTTC. Its protein is CAGTGGRGEGYTF.

This clone was seen a handful of times. V is TRBV19 and J is TRBJ1-1; tentatively, D is TRBD1 (6 bases). This CDR3 spans 13 amino acids. V was cut by 3 bases and J by 8 bases, with 13 bases left in between. CDR1 LNHDA and CDR2 SQIVND come from the germline V gene (reference sequence). This CDR3 is CASSIPPQGEAFF. In nucleotides, the CDR3 is TGTGCCAGTAGTATCCCACCACAGGGAGAAGCTTTCTTT.

J is TRBJ1-2 and V is TRBV7-9, with TRBD1 identical over 7 bases. Germline V gene data show CDR1 as SEHNR and CDR2 as FQNEAQ (reference sequence). V lost 1 base to trimming and J lost 9 bases; unmatched junction nucleotides: 2. This CDR3 region has 12 residues. CDR3 amino acids: CASSLEQGSYTF. The CDR3 region has the DNA TGTGCCAGCAGCTTAGAACAGGGGAGCTACACCTTC. Full variable domain (rest looked up from reference TRBV7-9 and TRBJ1-2): DTGVSQNPRHKITKRGQNVTFRCDPISEHNRLYWYRQTLGQGPEFLTYFQNEAQLEKSRLLSDRFSAERPKGSFSTLEIQRTEQGDSAMYLCASSLEQGSYTFGSGTRLTVV.

The V gene is TRBV6-5, the J gene TRBJ2-7, with D possibly TRBD2 on 5 matching bases. The CDR3 runs 14 residues. V was trimmed by 0 bases and J by 5 bases, leaving 11 bases between them. Germline V gives CDR1 MNHEY, CDR2 SVGAGI. The CDR3 loop reads CASSYSRGRDEQYF. Here the CDR3 DNA reads TGTGCCAGCAGTTACTCCAGAGGGCGGGACGAGCAGTACTTC.

The rearrangement links TRBV15 to TRBJ2-3, with 12 bases identical to TRBD2. The V gene end was trimmed by 0 bases and the J gene end by 7 bases; junction bases not matched to a gene: 5. The germline gives CDR1 LNHNV, CDR2 YYDKDF (reference sequence). This CDR3 is built from 16 residues. The CDR3 loop is CATSRDPLAGGYTQYF. The CDR3 DNA follows: TGTGCCACCAGCAGAGATCCACTAGCGGGGGGATATACGCAGTATTTT.